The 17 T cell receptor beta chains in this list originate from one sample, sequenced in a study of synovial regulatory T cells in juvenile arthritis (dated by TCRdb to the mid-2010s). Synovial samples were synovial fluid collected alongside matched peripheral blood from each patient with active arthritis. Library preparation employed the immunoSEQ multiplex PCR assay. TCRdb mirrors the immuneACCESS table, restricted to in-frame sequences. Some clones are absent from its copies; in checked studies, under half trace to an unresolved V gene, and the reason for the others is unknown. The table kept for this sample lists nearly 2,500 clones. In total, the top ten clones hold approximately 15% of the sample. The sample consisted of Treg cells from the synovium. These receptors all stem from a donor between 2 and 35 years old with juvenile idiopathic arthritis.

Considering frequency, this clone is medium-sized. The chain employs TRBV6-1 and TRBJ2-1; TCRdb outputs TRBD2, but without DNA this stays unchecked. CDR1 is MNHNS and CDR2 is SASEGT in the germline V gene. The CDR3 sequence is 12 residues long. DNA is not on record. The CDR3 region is CASNLPGGEQFF.

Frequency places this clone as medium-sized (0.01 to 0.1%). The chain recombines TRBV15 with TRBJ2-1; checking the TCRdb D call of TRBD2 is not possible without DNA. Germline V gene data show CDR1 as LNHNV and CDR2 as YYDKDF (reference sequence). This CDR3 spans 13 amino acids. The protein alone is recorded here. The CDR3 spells CATSARLSNEQFF.

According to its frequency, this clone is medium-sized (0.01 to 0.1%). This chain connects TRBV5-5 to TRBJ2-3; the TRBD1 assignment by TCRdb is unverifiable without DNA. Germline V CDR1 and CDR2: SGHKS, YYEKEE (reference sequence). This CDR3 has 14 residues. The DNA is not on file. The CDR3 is CASSLSQNTDTQYF. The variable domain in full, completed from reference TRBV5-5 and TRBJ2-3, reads DAGVTQSPTHLIKTRGQQVTLRCSPISGHKSVSWYQQVLGQGPQFIFQYYEKEERGRGNFPDRFSARQFPNYSSELNVNALLLGDSALYLCASSLSQNTDTQYFGPGTRLTVL.

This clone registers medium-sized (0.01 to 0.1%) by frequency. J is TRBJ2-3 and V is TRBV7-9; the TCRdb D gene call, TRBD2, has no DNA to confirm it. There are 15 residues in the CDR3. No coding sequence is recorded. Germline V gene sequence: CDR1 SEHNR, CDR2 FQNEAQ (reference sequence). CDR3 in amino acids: CASSPAGVGTDTQYF.

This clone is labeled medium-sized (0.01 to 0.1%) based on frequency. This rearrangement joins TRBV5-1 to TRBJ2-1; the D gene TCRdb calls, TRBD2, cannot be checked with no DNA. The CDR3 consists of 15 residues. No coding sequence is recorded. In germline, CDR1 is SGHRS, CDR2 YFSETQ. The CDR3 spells CASSPTSGSWDEQFF.

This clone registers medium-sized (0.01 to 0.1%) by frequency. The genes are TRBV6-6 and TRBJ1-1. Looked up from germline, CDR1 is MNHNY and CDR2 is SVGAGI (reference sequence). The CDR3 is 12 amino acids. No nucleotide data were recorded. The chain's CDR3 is CASSYPMGEAFF.

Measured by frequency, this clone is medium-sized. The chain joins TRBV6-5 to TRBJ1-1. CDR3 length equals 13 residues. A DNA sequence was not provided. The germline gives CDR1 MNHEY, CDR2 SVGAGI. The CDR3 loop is CATSPFLNTEAFF.

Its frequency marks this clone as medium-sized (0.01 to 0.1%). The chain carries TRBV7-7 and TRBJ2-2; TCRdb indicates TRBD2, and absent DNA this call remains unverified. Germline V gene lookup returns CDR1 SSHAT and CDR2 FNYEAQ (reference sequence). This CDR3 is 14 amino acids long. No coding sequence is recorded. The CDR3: CASSLVLYTGELFF.

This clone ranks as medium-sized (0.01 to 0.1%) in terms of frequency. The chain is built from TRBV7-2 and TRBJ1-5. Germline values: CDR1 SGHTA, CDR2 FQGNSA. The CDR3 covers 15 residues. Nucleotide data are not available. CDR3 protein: CASSLEGGGNQPQHF.

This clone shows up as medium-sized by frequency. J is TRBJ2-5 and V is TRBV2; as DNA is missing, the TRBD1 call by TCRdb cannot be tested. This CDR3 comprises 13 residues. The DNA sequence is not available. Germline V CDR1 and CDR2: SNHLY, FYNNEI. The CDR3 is CARSQVVKETQYF.

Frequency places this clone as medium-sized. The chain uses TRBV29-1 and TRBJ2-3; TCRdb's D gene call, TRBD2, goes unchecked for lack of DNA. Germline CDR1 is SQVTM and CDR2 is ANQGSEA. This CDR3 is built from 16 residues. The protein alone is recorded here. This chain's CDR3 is CSAVVFEAGSTDTQYF.

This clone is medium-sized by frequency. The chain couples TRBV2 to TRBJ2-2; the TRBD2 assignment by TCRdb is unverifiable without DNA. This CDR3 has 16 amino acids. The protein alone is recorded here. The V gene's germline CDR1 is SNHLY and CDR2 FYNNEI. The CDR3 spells CASSEEYPKSAGELFF.

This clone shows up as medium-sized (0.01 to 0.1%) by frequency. The CDR3 reads CASSDPREPRGDEQYF. The V gene is TRBV6-1, the J gene TRBJ2-7. This CDR3 comprises 16 residues. The entry carries no DNA sequence. CDR1 is MNHNS, CDR2 SASEGT, per germline.

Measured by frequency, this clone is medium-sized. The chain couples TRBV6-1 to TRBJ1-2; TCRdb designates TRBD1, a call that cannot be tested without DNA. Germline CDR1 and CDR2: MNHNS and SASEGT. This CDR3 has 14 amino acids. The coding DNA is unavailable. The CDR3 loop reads CASGYQVLPYGYTF.

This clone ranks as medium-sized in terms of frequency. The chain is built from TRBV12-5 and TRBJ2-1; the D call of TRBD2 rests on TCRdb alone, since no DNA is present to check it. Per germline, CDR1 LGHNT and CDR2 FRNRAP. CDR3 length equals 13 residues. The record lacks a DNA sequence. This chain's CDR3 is CASGLREGNEQFF.

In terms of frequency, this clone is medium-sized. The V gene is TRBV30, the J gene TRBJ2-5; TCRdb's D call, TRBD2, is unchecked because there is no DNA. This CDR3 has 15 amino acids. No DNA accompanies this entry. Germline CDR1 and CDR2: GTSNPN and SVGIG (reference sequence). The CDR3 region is CAWSVLLAGRETQYF.

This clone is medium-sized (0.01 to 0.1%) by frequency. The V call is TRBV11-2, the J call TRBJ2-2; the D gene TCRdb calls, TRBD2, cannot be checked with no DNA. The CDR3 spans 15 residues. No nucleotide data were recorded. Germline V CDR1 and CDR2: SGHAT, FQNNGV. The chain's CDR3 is CASSSATGVAGLVFF.